A single sample is the source of the 14 T cell receptor beta chains below, sequenced in a study of cytomegalovirus exposure and HLA in healthy donors. Assay used: immunoSEQ multiplex PCR; TCRdb lists only in-frame clones, some missing. The table has under 150,000 clones, 91% seen once. Material for sequencing was PBMCs. All receptors come from a man in his late teens or twenties in good health and CMV-seronegative.

V is TRBV6-6 and J is TRBJ2-7, with a tentative D call TRBD1 (5 bases). The CDR3 has 15 amino acids. Germline V gene sequence: CDR1 MNHNY, CDR2 SVGAGI (reference sequence). V lost 4 bases to trimming and J lost 4 bases, with 17 bases between them. The CDR3 region is CASSSVRTLLYEQYV. CDR3 DNA: TGTGCCAGCAGTTCCGTACGGACACTTCTTTACGAGCAGTACGTC.

This clone was found once. The chain has TRBV5-1 and TRBJ2-2, with 7 bases matching TRBD2. There are 17 residues in the CDR3. Trimming at V came to 0 bases and at J to 4 bases, leaving 9 bases not matched to a gene. The germline CDR1 and CDR2 sequences are SGHRS and YFSETQ. The CDR3 is CASSLATAGAGTGELFF. The CDR3 DNA reads as TGCGCCAGCAGCTTGGCCACGGCGGGAGCGGGCACCGGGGAGCTGTTTTTT.

The chain combines TRBV19 with TRBJ1-5, with D possibly being TRBD1 (5 bases). Germline loops: CDR1 LNHDA, CDR2 SQIVND (reference sequence). Trimming removed 5 bases from V and 6 bases from J, with 20 bases in between. The CDR3 covers 16 residues. CDR3 DNA sequence: TGTGCCAGTAGTCGAGGCCAGGGTATCGTTAGTCAGCCCCAGCATTTT. This gives the protein CASSRGQGIVSQPQHF.

This rearrangement joins TRBV5-1 to TRBJ2-5, with 7 nucleotides matching TRBD2. Germline loops: CDR1 SGHRS, CDR2 YFSETQ. The junction had 8 bases not matched to a gene; V was cut back by 7 bases and J by 2 bases. CDR3 length: 14 residues. The CDR3 loop reads CASAILATQETQYF. CDR3 coding DNA: TGCGCCAGCGCCATACTAGCGACGCAAGAGACCCAGTACTTC.

This clone turned up a few times. The rearrangement links TRBV27 to TRBJ2-1, with 8 bases aligning to TRBD2. CDR3 length: 14 amino acids. The germline CDR1 and CDR2 sequences are MNHEY and SMNVEV (reference sequence). V dropped 7 bases and J dropped 4; count of bases not matched to a gene: 6. CDR3 in DNA: TGTGCCAGCACCCTTAGCGGGACGTACAATGAGCAGTTCTTC. This gives the protein CASTLSGTYNEQFF.

The V call is TRBV4-3, the J call TRBJ2-7; 7 nucleotides match TRBD2. V dropped 3 bases and J dropped 4; count of bases not matched to a gene: 9. The CDR3 is 15 amino acids. Germline values: CDR1 LGHNA, CDR2 YSLEER. The CDR3: CASSHGLGGSYEQYV. The CDR3 DNA reads TGCGCCAGCAGCCACGGACTAGGAGGTTCGTACGAGCAGTACGTC.

This rearrangement joins TRBV2 to TRBJ2-7, with 10 bases that match TRBD1. The V and J ends lost 7 bases and 1 base, in that order; junction bases with no gene match: 7. There are 15 residues in the CDR3. Germline lookup yields CDR1 SNHLY and CDR2 FYNNEI. The CDR3 nucleotides are TGTGCCAGCAAGCAGTGGGGACAGGGGTCCTACGAGCAGTACTTC. It yields the protein CASKQWGQGSYEQYF.

The rearrangement joins TRBV7-8 to TRBJ2-3; the match to TRBD2 covers 12 bases. Germline lookup yields CDR1 SGHVS and CDR2 FQNEAQ. The CDR3 is 17 residues long. After removal of 1 base from V and 5 bases from J, the junction contained 7 bases not matched to a gene. CDR3 DNA sequence: TGTGCCAGCAGCTTAGTGGTCAGGACTAGCGGGGTAGATACGCAGTATTTT. As protein: CASSLVVRTSGVDTQYF.

The rearrangement uses TRBV19 and TRBJ2-5; 11 nucleotides line up with TRBD1. Germline V gene sequence: CDR1 LNHDA, CDR2 SQIVND (reference sequence). The CDR3 contains 15 residues. The trim removed 9 bases at V and 2 bases at J, leaving 8 bases unmatched. The CDR3 nucleotides are TGTGCCAGCAGAAGGACAGGGGGCGGGCAAGAGACCCAGTACTTC. It codes for CASRRTGGGQETQYF.

The chain combines TRBV7-6 with TRBJ2-3; D ambiguous. Per the germline V gene, CDR1 is SGHVS and CDR2 is FNYEAQ. The CDR3 spans 14 residues. The germline V and J ends were trimmed by 0 bases and 3 bases, with 7 bases remaining between them. CDR3 nucleotide sequence: TGTGCCAGCAGCTTAGCCCCCCTGACAGATACGCAGTATTTT. Translating gives CASSLAPLTDTQYF.

The chain recombines TRBV10-3 with TRBJ2-7, with 9 bases that match TRBD2. Per the germline V gene, CDR1 is ENHRY and CDR2 is SYGVKD. The CDR3 has 18 residues. J was trimmed by 3 bases and V by 0 bases; bases with no gene match: 12. CDR3 protein: CAISESYGSGSPIYEQYV. CDR3 nucleotide sequence: TGTGCCATCAGTGAGTCGTATGGTAGCGGGAGCCCAATCTACGAGCAGTACGTC.

There are a few counts of this clone. V is TRBV7-2 and J is TRBJ2-1; 7 bases are shared with TRBD1. This CDR3 is 14 amino acids long. The ends lost 5 bases at V and 8 bases at J; junction bases unmatched: 9. Germline CDR1 and CDR2: SGHTA and FQGNSA. CDR3 region: CASSQDRAADEQFF. The CDR3 DNA is TGTGCCAGCAGCCAAGACAGGGCGGCGGATGAGCAGTTCTTC.

Regarding this clone: Given a far larger clone just one base away, this is likely a sequencing read error. This CDR3 is also generated by other DNA sequences in the sample. The chain recombines TRBV30 with TRBJ1-1; D is unclear. The CDR3 has 13 residues. The V end was cut by 0 bases, the J end by 2 bases, with 7 bases between. Germline CDR1 is GTSNPN and CDR2 is SVGIG (reference sequence). The CDR3 region has the DNA TGTGCCTGGAGTGTACGGGAAAACACTGAAGCTTTCTTT. Its translation is CAWSVRENTEAFF.

A single count supports this clone. The V gene is TRBV11-3, the J gene TRBJ2-1; 11 bases fit TRBD2. V shed 5 bases, J shed 0 bases, and the junction held 12 bases outside the gene matches. The CDR3 has 19 amino acids. The germline V gene has CDR1 SGHNT and CDR2 YENEEA. Here the CDR3 DNA reads TGTGCCAGCAGCCCAACTAGACTAGCGGGATGGAGCTCCTACAATGAGCAGTTCTTC. Translation: CASSPTRLAGWSSYNEQFF.